Listed below are T cell receptor beta chains from one sample, sequenced in a study of blood T cell repertoires in COVID-19. Assay: immunoSEQ multiplex PCR; the TCRdb copy retains only in-frame clones and omits some. The data show approximately 25,000 clones, over 75% seen once. Source material: peripheral blood. The receptor set was obtained from a woman of 80 years or more with acute or convalescent COVID-19. CDR3s include the opening cysteine and the closing phenylalanine or tryptophan. D genes are given only for firm matches.

length: 15
V: TRBV2
J: TRBJ1-6
D: TRBD1
DNA: TGTGCCAGCGCGACCCGGACAGGGGTTAATTCACCCCTCCACTTT
CDR3: CASATRTGVNSPLHF

length: 15
V: TRBV27
J: TRBJ1-6
D: TRBD1
DNA: TGTGCCAGCAGTTTGATGACAGGGGGGAATTCACCCCTCCACTTT
CDR3: CASSLMTGGNSPLHF

length: 16
V: TRBV18
J: TRBJ2-1
D: TRBD2
DNA: TGTGCCAGCTCAGGACTAGCGGGGGCGACCTACAATGAGCAGTTCTTC
CDR3: CASSGLAGATYNEQFF

length: 13
V: TRBV7-9
J: TRBJ2-1
D: -
DNA: TGTGCCAGCAGCTGGGTAGGAGGCAATGAGCAGTTCTTC
CDR3: CASSWVGGNEQFF

length: 16
V: TRBV4-2
J: TRBJ1-1
D: -
DNA: TGTGCCAGCAGCCAAGAGTCGAGGCGGGGGAACACTGAAGCTTTCTTT
CDR3: CASSQESRRGNTEAFF

length: 15
V: TRBV6-6
J: TRBJ1-2
D: TRBD1
DNA: TGTGCCAGCAGGGGACAGGGTGATCGGCACTATGGCTACACCTTC
CDR3: CASRGQGDRHYGYTF

length: 14
V: TRBV5-4
J: TRBJ1-1
D: -
DNA: TGTGCCAGCAGCTTAGGAGGGGCTAACACTGAAGCTTTCTTT
CDR3: CASSLGGANTEAFF

length: 15
V: TRBV7-2
J: TRBJ2-3
D: TRBD2
DNA: TGTGCCAGCAGCGGATGGACTAGCGGCACAGATACGCAGTATTTT
CDR3: CASSGWTSGTDTQYF

length: 13
V: TRBV7-2
J: TRBJ1-5
D: TRBD1
DNA: TGTGCCAGCAGCTTAAGGGGGCGTCAGCCCCAGCATTTT
CDR3: CASSLRGRQPQHF

length: 11
V: TRBV5-1
J: TRBJ2-3
D: -
DNA: TGCGCCAGCAGCTCCGCGGATACGCAGTATTTT
CDR3: CASSSADTQYF

length: 16
V: TRBV28
J: TRBJ1-6
D: -
DNA: TGTGCCAGCAGTTTCACAGGAGAAGGGCGTAATTCACCCCTCCACTTT
CDR3: CASSFTGEGRNSPLHF